This T cell receptor (beta chain) is from a study of early T cells in non-severe SARS-CoV-2 infection. This clonotype was seen ten or more times. The length of the CDR3 is 15 residues. The V end was cut by 4 bases, the J end by 0 bases, with 12 bases between. Germline CDR1 and CDR2: SGHVS and FQNEAQ. The library protocol tagged individual cDNA molecules with unique molecular identifiers. TCRdb independently ran MiXCR on the 5' RACE reads; one entry per CDR3 protein. The table lists roughly 92,000 distinct CDR3 sequences, roughly 12% of them singletons. This specimen was whole blood, taken at baseline. This receptor was identified in an adult who was a healthcare worker with PCR-confirmed SARS-CoV-2 infection or an uninfected control (not recorded which). The chain carries TRBV7-8 and TRBJ1-1; D ambiguous. Written as DNA, the CDR3 is TGTGCCAGCAGCTCCCGGGAATCCATGAACACTGAAGCTTTCTTT. Protein product: CASSSRESMNTEAFF.